This T cell receptor beta chain is drawn from a study of shared T cell receptors in the human thymus. The germline CDR1 and CDR2 sequences are SGHAT and FQNNGV. The V and J ends lost 4 bases and 0 bases respectively, with 16 bases between them. The CDR3 is 17 residues long. Using immunoSEQ multiplex PCR, the repertoire was profiled, and TCRdb retains in-frame clones only, with some absent. The repertoire consists of about 660,000 clones, with around 87% occurring once and the leading ten covering around 0.0099%. This sample also belongs to another study, concerning human thymus T cells. That work adds: Having surgery to correct congenital heart defects, healthy Finnish infants acted as the donors. Thymus tissue was removed during corrective cardiac surgery. Usage of V and J genes appeared biased in thymic and blood repertoires. Related research described thymic repertoires that were highly overlapping among unrelated individuals.

Sequenced material: thymocytes. This TCR derives from a boy in the first two years of life with a congenital heart defect. The V and J genes are TRBV11-2 and TRBJ1-3; TRBD1 might be the D (5 bases). The CDR3 reads CASSSGREAISGNTIYF. The CDR3 coding sequence is TGTGCCAGCAGCTCAGGCAGGGAGGCGATCTCTGGAAACACCATATATTTT.